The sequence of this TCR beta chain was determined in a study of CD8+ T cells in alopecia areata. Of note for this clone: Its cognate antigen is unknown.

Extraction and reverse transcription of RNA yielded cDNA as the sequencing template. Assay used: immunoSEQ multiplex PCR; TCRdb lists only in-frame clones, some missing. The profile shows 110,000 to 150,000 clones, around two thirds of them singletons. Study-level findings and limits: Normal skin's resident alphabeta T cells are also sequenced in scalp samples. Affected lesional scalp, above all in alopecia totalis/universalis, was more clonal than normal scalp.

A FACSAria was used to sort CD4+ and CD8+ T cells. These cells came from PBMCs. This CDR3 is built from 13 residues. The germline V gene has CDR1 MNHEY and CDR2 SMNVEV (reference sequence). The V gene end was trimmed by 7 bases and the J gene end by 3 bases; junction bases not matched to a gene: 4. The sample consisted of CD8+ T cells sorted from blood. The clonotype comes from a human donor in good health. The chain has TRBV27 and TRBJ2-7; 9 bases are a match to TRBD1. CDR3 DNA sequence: TGTGCCAGCACGGGACAGGGACTCTACGAGCAGTACTTC. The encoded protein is CASTGQGLYEQYF.